The source of this TCR beta chain is a study of regulatory T cells in long-lasting Graves disease (dated by TCRdb to about 2021). In the study overall: Persistent Graves' disease was defined as persistently positive TSH receptor autoantibodies together with antithyroid drug treatment for over 5 years. Persistent Graves' disease patients were compared with newly diagnosed Graves' disease patients by peripheral blood TCR sequencing and RNA sequencing. The study was conducted in China and was registered as a clinical trial. TCR sequencing covered about 13 persistent and around 20 newly diagnosed Graves' disease patients, about 35 samples in total. Persistent Graves' disease patients in the clinical cohort had taken antithyroid drugs for roughly ten years on average. The investigation overall reported the following: Persistent patients shared more public clonotypes among themselves (around 3,000) than newly diagnosed patients did (about 970). Peripheral blood alone was examined, since thyroid tissue, which constituted the primary lesion, could not be accessed. Persistent disease showed preferential use of TRBV28, TRBJ1-2 and TRBJ2-5, whereas newly diagnosed disease favored TRBV20-1 and TRBJ2-1. Sequencing and analysis were restricted to the TCR beta chain. Persistent Graves' disease patients showed lower TCR Shannon entropy and fewer highly expanded clones than newly diagnosed patients, suggesting clonal expansion. The small sample size was acknowledged by the authors as a limitation that may reduce accuracy.

Note on this clonotype: It lacks a known antigen. No base-level quality is on record; no much larger clone is a single base apart.

Libraries came from multiplex PCR. The sequencer listed for this sample is Illumina HiSeq 4000. iRepertoire HTBI primers and Arm-PCR amplification of CDR3 regions were used to construct TCR beta libraries. Gel purification was performed on PCR products prior to sequencing. Under the source paper's analysis protocol: A total of 60 to 80 TRBV and 14 TRBJ segments were identified across samples and were used for gene usage analysis of CDR3 amino acid clonotypes. Filtered high-quality paired reads were merged into contigs using COPE and FqMerger. BLAST was used to align contigs to IMGT TRBV, TRBD and TRBJ reference genes, and CDR3 was defined according to IMGT. Clonotypes above 0.1% frequency were classified as highly expanded clones. Shannon entropy served as the measure of repertoire diversity, while the Gini coefficient captured V-J evenness. A clonotype found in more than one individual was treated as public. TCRdb reworked the public reads: Q25 trimming with fastp, MiXCR clone assembly, productive beta chains retained. Identical CDR3 proteins give one entry, which carries the most common genes and DNA. The V and J calls follow TCRdb's processing rather than the paper's. The sample contains 250,000 to 300,000 distinct CDR3 sequences, approximately 20% of them found a single time. 56% of the sample is taken by the ten largest.

At the junction V is shortened by 8 bases and J by 3 bases, with 17 bases in between. Spanning cysteine to phenylalanine, the CDR3 consists of 14 amino acids. The sequence is cut down to CDR3 DNA, 42 bases in frame from base 1. Per the germline V gene, MNHNS is the CDR1 and SASEGT is the CDR2. Taken with the paper, the label for time point translates to: persistent/refractory GD, antithyroid drugs over 5 years with positive TRAb. RNA was extracted from PBMCs in TRIzol for both TCR sequencing and RNA sequencing. Graves' disease was diagnosed according to American Thyroid Association guidelines. Recruitment of patients was carried out at an endocrinology department in Xi'an, China. Each patient gave roughly 8.4 milliliters of peripheral blood, collected in an EDTA anticoagulant tube. PBMCs were isolated by Ficoll Paque Plus density gradient separation without further T cell sorting. An Agilent 2100 Bioanalyzer and agarose gel were used to check RNA quality, while a NanoDrop 2000 measured RNA concentration.

The chain is encoded by TRBV6-1 joined to TRBJ2-7; the D region possibly corresponds to TRBD2 (7 bases align). This TCR was recovered from a female donor with Graves disease. Material: peripheral blood mononuclear cells (PBMCs), obtained when the disease was refractory, from a patient treated with antithyroid drugs. The CDR3 protein: CASSRGGTNYEQYF. DNA sequence: TGTGCCAGCTCTAGGGGGGGAACAAACTACGAGCAGTACTTC.